The T cell receptor (beta chain) described here comes from a study of early T cells in non-severe SARS-CoV-2 infection. Background on the study: Sequencing of unsorted whole blood was done on bulk RNA, leaving chains unpaired.

Comments on this clonotype: What it recognizes is unknown.

Germline V gives CDR1 DFQATT, CDR2 SNEGSKA (reference sequence). V dropped 6 bases and J dropped 5 bases, with 9 bases sitting between them. The CDR3 is made up of 11 amino acids. The study's findings and limits: Matching results from VDJdb favored anti-spike CD8 responses, leaving private and CD4 specificities undetected.

The TCR library protocol attached unique molecular identifiers to the individual cDNA molecules. TCRdb itself ran the 5' RACE reads through MiXCR, one entry per CDR3 protein. The sample has over 20,000 distinct CDR3 sequences, approximately 5% seen once. The chain has TRBV20-1 and TRBJ2-3, with D uncertain. This TCR was sampled from an adult who was a healthcare worker with PCR-confirmed SARS-CoV-2 infection or an uninfected control (not recorded which). The source material was whole blood. The CDR3 DNA sequence: TGCAGTGCCCGGCTAATAGATACGCAGTATTTT. Its translation: CSARLIDTQYF.